Many counts were recorded for the clone carrying this TCR beta chain. The data were obtained in a study of T cells after yellow fever vaccination. Each CDR3 protein is one row after TCRdb ran MiXCR on the 5' RACE reads. Among about 360,000 distinct CDR3 sequences listed, under 7.5% were seen once. This CDR3 has 15 residues. Germline CDR1 reads SGHRS; CDR2 reads YFSETQ. V dropped 0 bases and J dropped 0 bases, with 6 bases sitting between them. The material sequenced was PBMCs, taken 5 days after the yellow fever booster vaccination. The source is a man between 25 and 39 years old who received the YFV17D yellow fever vaccine. The V call is TRBV5-1, the J call TRBJ1-4; maybe TRBD1 (6 bases). The CDR3 DNA is TGCGCCAGCAGCTTGGAGGGGGCAACTAATGAAAAACTGTTTTTT. Amino acid sequence: CASSLEGATNEKLFF.